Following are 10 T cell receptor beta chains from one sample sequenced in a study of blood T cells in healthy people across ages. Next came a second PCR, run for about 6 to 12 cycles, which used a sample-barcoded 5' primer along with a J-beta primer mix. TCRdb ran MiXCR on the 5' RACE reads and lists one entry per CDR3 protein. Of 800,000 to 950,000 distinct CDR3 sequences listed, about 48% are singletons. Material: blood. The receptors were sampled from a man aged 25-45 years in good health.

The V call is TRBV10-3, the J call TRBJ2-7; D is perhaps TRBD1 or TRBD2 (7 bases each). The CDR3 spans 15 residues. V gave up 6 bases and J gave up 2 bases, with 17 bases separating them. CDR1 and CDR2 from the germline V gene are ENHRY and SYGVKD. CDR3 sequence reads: CAIRGGTVEAYEQYF. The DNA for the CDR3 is TGTGCCATCAGGGGGGGGACAGTAGAGGCCTACGAGCAGTACTTC.

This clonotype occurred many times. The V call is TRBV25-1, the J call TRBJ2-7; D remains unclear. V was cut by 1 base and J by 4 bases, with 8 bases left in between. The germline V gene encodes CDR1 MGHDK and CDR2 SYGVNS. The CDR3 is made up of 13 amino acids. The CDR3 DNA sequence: TGTGCCAGCAGTGAATTTGGGGTATACGAGCAGTACTTC. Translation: CASSEFGVYEQYF.

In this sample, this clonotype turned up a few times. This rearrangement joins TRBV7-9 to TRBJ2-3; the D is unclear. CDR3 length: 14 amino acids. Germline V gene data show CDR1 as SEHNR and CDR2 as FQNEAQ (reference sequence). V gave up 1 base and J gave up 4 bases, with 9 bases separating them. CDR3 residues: CASSLGAYADTQYF. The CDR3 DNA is TGTGCCAGCAGCTTAGGAGCGTACGCAGATACGCAGTATTTT.

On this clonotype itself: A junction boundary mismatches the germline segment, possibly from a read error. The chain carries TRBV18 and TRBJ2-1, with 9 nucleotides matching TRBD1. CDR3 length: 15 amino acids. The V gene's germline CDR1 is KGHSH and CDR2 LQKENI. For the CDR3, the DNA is TGTACCAGCTCGCCCGGGACAGGGTCCTACAATGAGCAGTTCTTC. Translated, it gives CTSSPGTGSYNEQFF.

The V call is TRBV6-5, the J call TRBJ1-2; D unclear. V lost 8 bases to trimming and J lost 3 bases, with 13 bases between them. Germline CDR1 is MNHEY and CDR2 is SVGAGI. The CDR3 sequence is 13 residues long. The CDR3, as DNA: TGTGCCAGCTCCCCTCGTGTCGACTATGGCTACACCTTC. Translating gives CASSPRVDYGYTF.

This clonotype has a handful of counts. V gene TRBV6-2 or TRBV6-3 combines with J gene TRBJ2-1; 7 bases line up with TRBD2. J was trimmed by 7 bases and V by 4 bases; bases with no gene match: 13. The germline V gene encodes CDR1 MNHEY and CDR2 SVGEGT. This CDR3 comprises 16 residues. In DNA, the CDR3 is TGTGCCAGCAGTTCAAGGCGTCGGGCAGCGGGGAATGAGCAGTTCTTC. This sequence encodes CASSSRRRAAGNEQFF.

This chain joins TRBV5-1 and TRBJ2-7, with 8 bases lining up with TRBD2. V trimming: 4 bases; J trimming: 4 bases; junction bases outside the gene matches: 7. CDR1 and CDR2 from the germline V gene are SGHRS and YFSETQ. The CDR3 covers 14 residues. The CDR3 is CASSERTSFYEQYF. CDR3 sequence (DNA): TGCGCCAGCAGCGAAAGGACTAGCTTTTACGAGCAGTACTTC.

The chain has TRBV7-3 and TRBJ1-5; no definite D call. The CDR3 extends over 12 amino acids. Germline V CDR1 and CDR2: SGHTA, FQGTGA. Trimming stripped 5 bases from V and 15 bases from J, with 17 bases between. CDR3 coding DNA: TGTGCCAGCAGCCCTCCGGTGAGACTTCGGCATTTT. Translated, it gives CASSPPVRLRHF.

In nucleotides, the CDR3 is TGTGCCACCAGCAGACATTCCAGCACAGATACGCAGTATTTT. Its protein is CATSRHSSTDTQYF. The chain uses TRBV15 and TRBJ2-3; D gene ambiguous. The germline gives CDR1 LNHNV, CDR2 YYDKDF (reference sequence). With 2 bases removed from V and 0 bases from J, the gap between germline ends came to 6 bases. The CDR3 runs to 14 residues. Together with reference TRBV15 and TRBJ2-3, the CDR3 gives the full variable domain: DAMVIQNPRYQVTQFGKPVTLSCSQTLNHNVMYWYQQKSSQAPKLLFHYYDKDFNNEADTPDNFQSRRPNTSFCFLDIRSPGLGDTAMYLCATSRHSSTDTQYFGPGTRLTVL.

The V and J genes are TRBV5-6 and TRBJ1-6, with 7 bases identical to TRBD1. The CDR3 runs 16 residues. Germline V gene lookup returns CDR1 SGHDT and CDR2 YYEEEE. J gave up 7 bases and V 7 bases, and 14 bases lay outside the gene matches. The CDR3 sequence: CASGRRQGGSNSPLHF. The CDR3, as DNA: TGTGCCAGCGGACGAAGACAGGGTGGGTCCAATTCACCCCTCCACTTT.